The 12 T cell receptor beta chains below were found in one sample sequenced in a study of CD8+ T cells in alopecia areata. The treatment: oral pan-JAK inhibitor, 5-10 mg twice daily. Once RNA had been extracted, it was reverse transcribed into cDNA to act as the sequencing template. Profiled with immunoSEQ multiplex PCR; TCRdb holds only in-frame clones, not every one. The profile covers 150,000 to 200,000 clones, with over 55% appearing a single time and under 1.2% taken by the ten largest. The sequencing here drew on CD4+ T cells sorted from blood, taken at week 24, from a patient treated with tofacitinib. Receptors were obtained from a human donor with alopecia areata.

The V gene is TRBV9, the J gene TRBJ1-4; D remains ambiguous. CDR1 and CDR2 from the germline V gene are SGDLS and YYNGEE. The germline V and J ends were trimmed by 2 bases and 6 bases, with 5 bases remaining between them. The CDR3 sequence is 12 residues long. The CDR3 bases are TGTGCCAGCAGCGTCGGGGATGAAAAACTGTTTTTT. Its protein product is CASSVGDEKLFF.

In its sample, this clone was seen a few times. J is TRBJ2-1 and V is TRBV15; 10 bases line up with TRBD2. The J segment lost 7 bases and the V segment lost 7 bases, leaving 7 bases of the junction unmatched. Germline CDR1 is LNHNV and CDR2 is YYDKDF (reference sequence). This CDR3 spans 14 amino acids. CDR3 DNA: TGTGCCACCAAGAGCGGGGGGGTATATAATGAGCAGTTCTTC. Translation: CATKSGGVYNEQFF.

This clone turned up a few times. V gene TRBV6-5 combines with J gene TRBJ2-7; TRBD2 agrees at 7 bases. The germline V gene has CDR1 MNHEY and CDR2 SVGAGI. The J segment lost 4 bases and the V segment lost 0 bases, leaving 9 bases of the junction unmatched. The CDR3 has 16 amino acids. The CDR3 spells CASSYSWTSPRYEQYF. In nucleotides, the CDR3 is TGTGCCAGCAGTTACTCTTGGACTAGTCCGCGATACGAGCAGTACTTC.

The J gene is TRBJ1-2, the V gene TRBV15; D remains unclear. Germline-derived CDR1 and CDR2 are LNHNV and YYDKDF (reference sequence). With 3 bases removed from V and 3 bases from J, the gap between germline ends came to 11 bases. This CDR3 contains 14 residues. The CDR3 loop is CATSRREADYGYTF. CDR3 bases: TGTGCCACCAGCAGGCGGGAGGCGGACTATGGCTACACCTTC.

This clone was detected a few times. The chain joins TRBV29-1 to TRBJ2-5, with D perhaps matching TRBD2 (5 bases). The length of the CDR3 is 11 residues. The germline V gene encodes CDR1 SQVTM and CDR2 ANQGSEA. V shed 4 bases and J shed 5 bases, with 8 bases lying between them. The CDR3 reads CSVVTGETQYF. The CDR3 nucleotides are TGCAGCGTTGTAACGGGGGAGACCCAGTACTTC.

The V call is TRBV27, the J call TRBJ2-1; 8 bases match TRBD1. This CDR3 has 15 residues. The J segment lost 9 bases and the V segment lost 6 bases, leaving 13 bases of the junction unmatched. CDR1 MNHEY and CDR2 SMNVEV come from the germline V gene (reference sequence). The CDR3 spells CASRSGGRADSEQFF. CDR3 DNA: TGTGCCAGCAGATCAGGGGGCCGGGCGGACAGTGAGCAGTTCTTC.

This clone has a handful of counts. V is TRBV18 and J is TRBJ1-4, with D possibly TRBD1 on 6 matching bases. V lost 2 bases to trimming and J lost 10 bases, with 11 bases between them. Per the germline V gene, CDR1 is KGHSH and CDR2 is LQKENI. The CDR3 covers 13 residues. The CDR3 nucleotides read TGTGCCAGCTCACCAAAGGAAGGGGGAAAACTGTTTTTT. Residues: CASSPKEGGKLFF.

The CDR3 region is CASSAMTGVGTEAFF. In DNA, the CDR3 is TGTGCCAGCAGTGCGATGACAGGGGTAGGTACTGAAGCTTTCTTT. The chain couples TRBV25-1 to TRBJ1-1; 8 bases fit TRBD1. After removal of 4 bases from V and 5 bases from J, the junction contained 9 bases not matched to a gene. The CDR3 runs to 15 residues. The germline gives CDR1 MGHDK, CDR2 SYGVNS.

This clone appeared a few times. CDR3 region: CASGRGLWEQYF. CDR3 bases: TGTGCCAGCGGACGGGGCCTGTGGGAGCAGTACTTC. This chain connects TRBV14 to TRBJ2-7; D may match TRBD1 or TRBD2 (5 bases each). V was pared by 8 bases and J by 7 bases, with 15 bases between. Per germline, CDR1 SGHDN and CDR2 FVKESK. This CDR3 has 12 residues.

This clone has only a few counts. This rearrangement joins TRBV7-9 to TRBJ1-1; D is undetermined. The CDR3 spans 12 residues. Germline V CDR1 and CDR2: SEHNR, FQNEAQ (reference sequence). V gave up 6 bases and J gave up 9 bases, with 14 bases separating them. CDR3 sequence: CASSLAWEKAFF. CDR3 coding DNA: TGTGCCAGCAGTCTCGCGTGGGAGAAAGCTTTCTTT. The entire variable domain, with the rest obtained from reference TRBV7-9 and TRBJ1-1, is as follows: DTGVSQNPRHKITKRGQNVTFRCDPISEHNRLYWYRQTLGQGPEFLTYFQNEAQLEKSRLLSDRFSAERPKGSFSTLEIQRTEQGDSAMYLCASSLAWEKAFFGQGTRLTVV.

This chain links TRBV7-9 with TRBJ2-6; a weak D match, TRBD1 (5 bases). The CDR3 is 16 residues long. Trimming removed 5 bases from V and 0 bases from J, with 11 bases in between. Germline lookup yields CDR1 SEHNR and CDR2 FQNEAQ (reference sequence). CDR3 in amino acids: CASSTPGRSGANVLTF. CDR3 DNA sequence: TGTGCCAGCAGCACTCCAGGGCGCTCTGGGGCCAACGTCCTGACTTTC.

The chain links TRBV4-3 to TRBJ1-2; possibly TRBD1 for D (6 bases). CDR3 length equals 15 residues. The ends were cut back, 5 bases at V and 4 bases at J, with 17 bases in the middle. CDR1 is LGHNA and CDR2 is YSLEER in the germline V gene. The CDR3 here is CASSMDRGGLYGYTF. The CDR3 DNA sequence: TGCGCCAGCAGCATGGACCGCGGGGGCCTCTATGGCTACACCTTC.